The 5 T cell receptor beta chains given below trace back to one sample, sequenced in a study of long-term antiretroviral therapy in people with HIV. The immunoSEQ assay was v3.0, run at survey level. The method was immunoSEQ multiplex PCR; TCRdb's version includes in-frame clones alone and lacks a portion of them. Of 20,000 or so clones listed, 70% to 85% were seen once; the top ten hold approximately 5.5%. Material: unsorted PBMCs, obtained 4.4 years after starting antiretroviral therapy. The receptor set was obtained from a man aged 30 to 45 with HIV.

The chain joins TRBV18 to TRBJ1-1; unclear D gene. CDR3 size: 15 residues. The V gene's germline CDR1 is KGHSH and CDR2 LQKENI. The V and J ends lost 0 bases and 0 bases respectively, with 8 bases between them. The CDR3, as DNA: TGTGCCAGCTCACCACCTGGACTCTTGAACACTGAAGCTTTCTTT. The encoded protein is CASSPPGLLNTEAFF.

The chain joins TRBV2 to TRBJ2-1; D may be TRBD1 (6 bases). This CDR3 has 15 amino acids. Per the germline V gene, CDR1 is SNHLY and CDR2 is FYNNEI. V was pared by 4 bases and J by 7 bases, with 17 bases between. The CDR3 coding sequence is TGTGCCAGCAGTGTCAGAGGCTTTACAGGGAATGAGCAGTTCTTC. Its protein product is CASSVRGFTGNEQFF.

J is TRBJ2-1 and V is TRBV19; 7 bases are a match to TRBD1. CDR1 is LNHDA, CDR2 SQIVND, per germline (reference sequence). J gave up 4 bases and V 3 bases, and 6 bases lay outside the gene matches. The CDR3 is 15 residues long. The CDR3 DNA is TGTGCCAGTAGTATCAAGAGGGGGCCGTACAATGAGCAGTTCTTC. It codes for CASSIKRGPYNEQFF. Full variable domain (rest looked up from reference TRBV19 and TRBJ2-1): DGGITQSPKYLFRKEGQNVTLSCEQNLNHDAMYWYRQDPGQGLRLIYYSQIVNDFQKGDIAEGYSVSREKKESFPLTVTSAQKNPTAFYLCASSIKRGPYNEQFFGPGTRLTVL.

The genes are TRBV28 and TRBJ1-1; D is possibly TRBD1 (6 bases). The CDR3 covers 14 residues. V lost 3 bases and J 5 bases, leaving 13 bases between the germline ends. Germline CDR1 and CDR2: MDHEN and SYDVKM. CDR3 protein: CASSLVGGITEAFF. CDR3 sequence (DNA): TGTGCCAGCAGTTTGGTAGGGGGTATAACTGAAGCTTTCTTT. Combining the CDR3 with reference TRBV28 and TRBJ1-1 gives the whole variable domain DVKVTQSSRYLVKRTGEKVFLECVQDMDHENMFWYRQDPGLGLRLIYFSYDVKMKEKGDIPEGYSVSREKKERFSLILESASTNQTSMYLCASSLVGGITEAFFGQGTRLTVV.

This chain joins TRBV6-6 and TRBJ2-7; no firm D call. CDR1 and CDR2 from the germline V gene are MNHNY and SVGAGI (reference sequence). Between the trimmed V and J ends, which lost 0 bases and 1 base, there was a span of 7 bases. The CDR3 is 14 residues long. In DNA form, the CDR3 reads TGTGCCAGCAGTTACTCCGGAGATTCCTACGAGCAGTACTTC. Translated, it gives CASSYSGDSYEQYF.